This TCR beta chain originates from a study of cytomegalovirus exposure and HLA in healthy donors. Study context: Of more than 350 genotyped donors, 65% to 85% clustered with self-reported Caucasian donors.

Whole-study findings and limits: Later genetic work tied a missense DCLRE1C variant to beta-chain V and J trimming.

Trimming removed 4 bases at V and 3 bases at J, with 16 bases between. This CDR3 region has 15 residues. Per the germline V gene, CDR1 is GTSNPN and CDR2 is SVGIG (reference sequence). Remarks on this clone: What it binds is unknown.

This PCR relied on a set of 60 Vbeta primers and 13 Jbeta primers. Sequencing was performed with immunoSEQ multiplex PCR; in TCRdb, only in-frame clones are kept and a portion is missing. The sample includes approximately 32,000 clones, 85% to 95% of them seen just once. The sequence was obtained from a woman between 18 and 29 years old in good health and CMV-seronegative. This chain joins TRBV30 and TRBJ2-1, with D possibly being TRBD1 (6 bases). The sample comprised PBMCs. This CDR3 is CAWTAGRGNYNEQFF. The CDR3 bases are TGTGCCTGGACCGCGGGTAGGGGGAACTACAATGAGCAGTTCTTC.